Following are 32 T cell receptor beta chains from one sample sequenced in a study of blood T cells in healthy people across ages. The second PCR ran about 7 to 12 cycles with a sample-barcoded 5' primer and J-beta primers. TCRdb called the 5' RACE reads again in MiXCR, with one record for every CDR3 protein. The sample has fewer than 950,000 distinct CDR3 sequences, about 55% seen once. Sequencing was carried out using blood. The receptors derive from a man of 80 years or more in good health.

The V and J genes are TRBV7-2 and TRBJ2-3; D is perhaps TRBD1 or TRBD2 (5 bases each). CDR1 is SGHTA and CDR2 is FQGNSA in the germline V gene. The CDR3 has 15 amino acids. The V gene lost 4 bases and the J gene lost 2 bases, with 13 bases spanning the gap. As DNA, the CDR3 is TGTGCCAGCAGCTACGCCGGGACCGCCACAGATACGCAGTATTTT. This translates into CASSYAGTATDTQYF.

The genes are TRBV28 and TRBJ1-4; 10 bases fit TRBD1. In germline, CDR1 is MDHEN, CDR2 SYDVKM. V lost 4 bases to trimming and J lost 6 bases; unmatched junction nucleotides: 5. The CDR3 sequence is 15 residues long. The CDR3 loop reads CASSSQGQGHEKLFF. As DNA, the CDR3 is TGTGCCAGCAGTTCGCAGGGACAGGGGCATGAAAAACTGTTTTTT.

A remark on this clonotype: Germline and junction disagree at one end, which may indicate a read error. V gene TRBV7-9 combines with J gene TRBJ2-7; D remains unclear. There are 12 residues in the CDR3. Germline CDR1 and CDR2: SEHNR and FQNEAQ (reference sequence). The CDR3 bases are TGTGCCAGCGGCTTAGTGACCTACGAGCAGTACTTC. Translation: CASGLVTYEQYF.

V gene TRBV5-1 combines with J gene TRBJ2-3; 8 bases are shared with TRBD2. CDR3 length: 14 residues. Germline V CDR1 and CDR2: SGHRS, YFSETQ. Unmatched junction bases numbered 5, after V lost 4 bases and J lost 4 bases. The CDR3 coding sequence is TGCGCCAGCAGCCCGCGGGAGGCCGCAGATACGCAGTATTTT. It specifies CASSPREAADTQYF.

The sample holds a few counts of this clonotype. V usage is TRBV20-1 and J usage is TRBJ1-1, with D perhaps TRBD1 (5 bases). This CDR3 has 12 residues. V lost 5 bases to trimming and J lost 2 bases, with 9 bases between them. Per the germline V gene, CDR1 is DFQATT and CDR2 is SNEGSKA (reference sequence). The CDR3 DNA follows: TGCAGTGCTGGGGGTGGTAACACTGAAGCTTTCTTT. Its protein product is CSAGGGNTEAFF.

The chain recombines TRBV5-1 with TRBJ2-2; D is undetermined. Trimming took off 4 bases at V and 4 bases at J, with 11 bases between the two ends. Germline CDR1 SGHRS, CDR2 YFSETQ. CDR3 size: 14 residues. In DNA, the CDR3 is TGCGCCAGCAGCAGAGACTGGACCACCGGGGAGCTGTTTTTT. Its protein is CASSRDWTTGELFF.

The chain uses TRBV20-1 and TRBJ2-4; TRBD2 agrees at 8 bases. The last part of the DNA fits TRBJ2-7 better; the J call may be wrong. CDR3 length: 18 amino acids. Germline V gene data show CDR1 as DFQATT and CDR2 as SNEGSKA (reference sequence). CDR3 in DNA: TGCAGTGCTAGAAAAAACCGACTAGCGCCGTCGGGCATATACGAGCAGTACTTC. The encoded protein is CSARKNRLAPSGIYEQYF.

The table lists this clonotype with a few counts. This chain uses TRBV12-3 or TRBV12-4 with TRBJ2-5; D is unclear. Matching the DNA end better, TRBJ2-7 makes the J call doubtful. The CDR3 consists of 12 residues. CDR3 region: CASSLYANEQYF. For the CDR3, the DNA is TGTGCCAGCAGTTTATACGCCAACGAGCAGTACTTC.

The genes are TRBV7-2 and TRBJ2-3; TRBD2 agrees at 7 bases. The CDR3 consists of 17 residues. V lost 4 bases to trimming and J lost 1 base; unmatched junction nucleotides: 11. Germline CDR1 reads SGHTA; CDR2 reads FQGNSA. For the CDR3, the DNA is TGTGCCAGCAGCTCCCGGATTGGCGGGGGACGCACAGATACGCAGTATTTT. Its protein product is CASSSRIGGGRTDTQYF.

The sample holds a few counts of this clonotype. This chain connects TRBV3-1 to TRBJ1-2; 10 bases agree with TRBD1. The CDR3 is made up of 13 amino acids. The junction had 4 bases not matched to a gene; V was cut back by 4 bases and J by 8 bases. CDR1 and CDR2 from the germline V gene are LGHDT and YNNKEL (reference sequence). The CDR3 protein is CASSPGQGQGYTF. DNA for the CDR3: TGTGCCAGCAGCCCGGGACAGGGGCAGGGCTACACCTTC.

The chain carries TRBV29-1 and TRBJ2-7; the D gene is possibly TRBD1 (6 bases). Trimming took 7 bases from V and 2 from J, leaving 9 bases between them. The CDR3 length is 11 residues. The germline V gene has CDR1 SQVTM and CDR2 ANQGSEA. In DNA, the CDR3 is TGCAGCGGGGGACACCCCTACGAGCAGTACTTC. Its protein is CSGGHPYEQYF.

V usage is TRBV2 and J usage is TRBJ1-1; D not resolved. Per the germline V gene, CDR1 is SNHLY and CDR2 is FYNNEI. V was pared by 0 bases and J by 4 bases, with 9 bases between. The CDR3 runs to 14 residues. CDR3 sequence (DNA): TGTGCCAGCAGTGAAGCGACCGACCCCACTGAAGCTTTCTTT. Protein product: CASSEATDPTEAFF.

The chain recombines TRBV20-1 with TRBJ1-5; D is perhaps TRBD1 (6 bases). The CDR3 runs 15 residues. The germline V gene has CDR1 DFQATT and CDR2 SNEGSKA (reference sequence). V was shortened by 2 bases and J by 2 bases, with 13 bases between the two germline ends. CDR3 sequence: CSARRGHLGNQPQHF. Written as DNA, the CDR3 is TGCAGTGCTAGACGGGGACACCTTGGCAATCAGCCCCAGCATTTT.

For the CDR3, the DNA is TGTGCCAGCAGCCCTGGGCGCTGGGAGCAGTTCTTC. Residues: CASSPGRWEQFF. The chain uses TRBV28 and TRBJ2-1; unclear D gene. V dropped 6 bases and J dropped 10 bases, with 13 bases sitting between them. Looked up from germline, CDR1 is MDHEN and CDR2 is SYDVKM. CDR3 length: 12 residues. The full variable domain, completed using reference TRBV28 and TRBJ2-1, is DVKVTQSSRYLVKRTGEKVFLECVQDMDHENMFWYRQDPGLGLRLIYFSYDVKMKEKGDIPEGYSVSREKKERFSLILESASTNQTSMYLCASSPGRWEQFFGPGTRLTVL.

The rearrangement links TRBV19 to TRBJ2-7, with D uncertain. This CDR3 spans 14 amino acids. Germline V gene sequence: CDR1 LNHDA, CDR2 SQIVND (reference sequence). V was cut by 5 bases and J by 2 bases, with 13 bases left in between. CDR3 in DNA: TGTGCCAGTAGTCCCTCTCCCATTGCCTACGAGCAGTACTTC. The encoded protein is CASSPSPIAYEQYF.

This clonotype was recorded at least ten times. The CDR3 here is CASSDRQSYNEQFF. CDR3 DNA sequence: TGTGCCAGCAGTGACCGTCAGTCCTACAATGAGCAGTTCTTC. The rearrangement joins TRBV2 to TRBJ2-1; no firm D call. The CDR3 has 14 residues. Trimming stripped 3 bases from V and 1 base from J, with 7 bases between. CDR1 SNHLY and CDR2 FYNNEI come from the germline V gene. Supplemented by reference TRBV2 and TRBJ2-1, the full variable domain reads EPEVTQTPSHQVTQMGQEVILRCVPISNHLYFYWYRQILGQKVEFLVSFYNNEISEKSEIFDDQFSVERPDGSNFTLKIRSTKLEDSAMYFCASSDRQSYNEQFFGPGTRLTVL.

CDR3: CASSESRGREQYF. CDR3 nucleotide sequence: TGCGCCAGCAGTGAGAGCAGGGGGCGCGAGCAGTACTTC. The rearrangement joins TRBV10-1 to TRBJ2-7; 8 bases match TRBD1. The germline CDR1 and CDR2 sequences are WNHNN and SYGVQD (reference sequence). This CDR3 has 13 residues. Losses at the gene ends were 2 bases for V and 6 bases for J; bases not matched to a gene: 3.

V usage is TRBV24-1 and J usage is TRBJ1-5, with 8 positions matching TRBD1. CDR3 size: 16 residues. J gave up 4 bases and V 4 bases, and 8 bases lay outside the gene matches. The germline gives CDR1 KGHDR, CDR2 SFDVKD. The CDR3: CATSETRGPANQPQHF. In DNA form, the CDR3 reads TGTGCCACCAGTGAAACCAGGGGGCCCGCAAATCAGCCCCAGCATTTT.

The chain combines TRBV29-1 with TRBJ1-1; D gene uncertain. Germline V gives CDR1 SQVTM, CDR2 ANQGSEA. Trimming pared 4 bases from V and 1 base from J, leaving 10 bases between. The CDR3 totals 13 residues. CDR3 sequence (DNA): TGCAGCGTTGGTCTGGGGTGGAACACTGAAGCTTTCTTT. Its translation is CSVGLGWNTEAFF.

CDR3: CSGLPDVAGGSNIQYF. DNA of the CDR3: TGCAGTGGCCTACCGGACGTAGCGGGAGGGTCGAACATTCAGTACTTC. The V and J genes are TRBV20-1 and TRBJ2-4, with 11 nucleotides matching TRBD2. The J segment lost 7 bases and the V segment lost 7 bases, leaving 15 bases of the junction unmatched. CDR1 and CDR2 (germline): DFQATT, SNEGSKA (reference sequence). The CDR3 totals 16 residues.

The chain has TRBV29-1 and TRBJ1-2, with a possible D match to TRBD1 (5 bases). V lost 4 bases to trimming and J lost 5 bases, with 14 bases between them. This CDR3 region has 13 residues. From germline, CDR1 is SQVTM and CDR2 ANQGSEA. DNA of the CDR3: TGCAGCGTTGGGGACCGCATACTTTATGGCTACACCTTC. Protein product: CSVGDRILYGYTF.

The chain carries TRBV28 and TRBJ1-4; D is unresolved. V was shortened by 2 bases and J by 6 bases, with 19 bases between the two germline ends. Per the germline V gene, CDR1 is MDHEN and CDR2 is SYDVKM. There are 17 residues in the CDR3. CDR3 nucleotides: TGTGCCAGCAGTTTAGTCTCCCAGCTTTACCCAGATGAAAAACTGTTTTTT. Amino acid sequence: CASSLVSQLYPDEKLFF.

V is TRBV6-1 and J is TRBJ1-2; D possibly corresponds to TRBD1 (5 bases). The CDR3 runs to 15 residues. Trimming removed 5 bases at V and 3 bases at J, with 16 bases between. CDR1 MNHNS and CDR2 SASEGT come from the germline V gene. Here the CDR3 DNA reads TGTGCCAGCAGTCCAATGTCGACAGTCGACTATGGCTACACCTTC. Protein sequence: CASSPMSTVDYGYTF.

The J gene is TRBJ2-1, the V gene TRBV12-3 or TRBV12-4; TRBD1 aligns across 7 bases. V lost 5 bases to trimming and J lost 3 bases; unmatched junction nucleotides: 7. The CDR3 is 15 residues long. The CDR3 nucleotides are TGTGCCAGCAGTCCCAGGGGGTGGGGCTACAATGAGCAGTTCTTC. It encodes CASSPRGWGYNEQFF.

The CDR3 reads CASSKCGGRGRSNQPQHF. The CDR3 DNA reads TGTGCCAGCAGCAAATGTGGAGGCAGGGGTAGGAGCAATCAGCCCCAGCATTTT. The chain is built from TRBV21-1 and TRBJ1-5; TRBD1 is taken as the D call from the table, unchecked against the DNA. TRBV21-1 is a listed pseudogene. The CDR3 loop spans 18 amino acids.

Only a few counts were recorded for this clonotype. The chain employs TRBV29-1 and TRBJ2-1; either TRBD1 or TRBD2 may fit D (6 bases each). Germline-derived CDR1 and CDR2 are SQVTM and ANQGSEA. The V and J ends lost 8 bases and 2 bases respectively, with 10 bases between them. The CDR3 totals 12 residues. CDR3 residues: CSYRGAYNEQFF. In DNA, the CDR3 is TGCAGCTATAGGGGGGCCTACAATGAGCAGTTCTTC.

The V and J genes are TRBV29-1 and TRBJ1-4; D gene uncertain. The CDR3 is made up of 14 amino acids. Trimming removed 6 bases from V and 3 bases from J, with 14 bases in between. Germline CDR1 and CDR2: SQVTM and ANQGSEA. CDR3 in amino acids: CSVAPEGPNEKLFF. The CDR3 DNA sequence: TGCAGCGTCGCTCCGGAGGGCCCTAATGAAAAACTGTTTTTT.

J is TRBJ1-4 and V is TRBV15, with D hard to call. The germline V and J ends were trimmed by 8 bases and 3 bases, with 13 bases remaining between them. The length of the CDR3 is 14 residues. CDR1 and CDR2 (germline): LNHNV, YYDKDF (reference sequence). The DNA of the CDR3 is TGTGCCACCCGTAGGGAACCGGCTAATGAAAAACTGTTTTTT. It encodes CATRREPANEKLFF.

This clonotype has only a few counts. The chain employs TRBV29-1 and TRBJ2-7; TRBD1 matches 10 bases. This CDR3 has 13 residues. CDR1 and CDR2 from the germline V gene are SQVTM and ANQGSEA. Trimming removed 1 base from V and 3 bases from J; junction bases left unmatched: 0. This CDR3 reads CSVEGTGGYEQYF. Here the CDR3 DNA reads TGCAGCGTTGAAGGGACAGGGGGCTACGAGCAGTACTTC.

Comment on this clonotype: The junction departs from germline at one end; a sequencing error may be responsible. The chain employs TRBV12-3 or TRBV12-4 and TRBJ2-6, with TRBD1 matching over 7 bases. This CDR3 is 17 amino acids long. In DNA, the CDR3 is TGTGCCAGCAGTCCAAGACAGGGCCCCTCTGCGGCCAACGTCCTGACTTTC. It yields the protein CASSPRQGPSAANVLTF.

This chain links TRBV3-1 with TRBJ2-1; TRBD2 agrees at 7 bases. Germline V gene sequence: CDR1 LGHDT, CDR2 YNNKEL (reference sequence). V trimming: 3 bases; J trimming: 15 bases; junction bases outside the gene matches: 5. The length of the CDR3 is 11 residues. CDR3 region: CASSQGGVLFF. The CDR3 nucleotides read TGTGCCAGCAGCCAGGGGGGGGTTCTGTTCTTC.

V gene TRBV10-2 combines with J gene TRBJ2-5; 12 bases are a match to TRBD2. The tail of the sequence fits TRBJ2-7 better, so the J call may be wrong. Germline CDR1 and CDR2: WSHSY and SAAADI. The CDR3 covers 16 residues. The CDR3 protein is CASSGVTSGSFHEQYF. As DNA, the CDR3 is TGCGCCAGCAGTGGGGTGACTAGCGGGAGTTTCCACGAGCAGTACTTC.